What follows are 22 T cell receptor beta chains derived from one specimen sequenced in a study of spatial heterogeneity in lung cancer. Documented time point: blood at routine non-recurrence follow-up after resection. One entry per CDR3 protein, called by TCRdb with MiXCR from the 5' RACE reads. The data hold 45,000 to 50,000 distinct CDR3 sequences, with approximately 12% observed a single time. This specimen was PBMCs, taken at follow-up. The receptors were sampled from a male donor with early-stage non-small cell lung cancer.

This clonotype was seen many times. This chain joins TRBV12-3 or TRBV12-4 and TRBJ2-2, with D possibly matching TRBD2 (5 bases). This CDR3 comprises 16 residues. The V end lost 3 bases, the J end lost 0 bases, and 11 bases lay between the germline ends. CDR3 sequence reads: CASSFGLGTNTGELFF. The CDR3 DNA reads TGTGCCAGCAGTTTTGGACTCGGAACGAACACCGGGGAGCTGTTTTTT.

This clonotype was recorded at least ten times. This CDR3 is CASSNRLAGAETQYF. The CDR3 DNA reads TGTGCCAGCAGCAACCGACTAGCGGGAGCAGAGACCCAGTACTTC. The chain couples TRBV9 to TRBJ2-5; 12 bases are shared with TRBD2. This CDR3 comprises 15 residues. The junction had 5 bases not matched to a gene; V was cut back by 4 bases and J by 4 bases. Germline CDR1 and CDR2: SGDLS and YYNGEE.

The sample holds many counts of this clonotype. This chain links TRBV7-2 with TRBJ1-2; TRBD1 is a possible D gene (5 bases). CDR3 length equals 16 residues. CDR1 is SGHTA and CDR2 is FQGNSA in the germline V gene. The V end lost 1 base, the J end lost 3 bases, and 15 bases lay between the germline ends. For the CDR3, the DNA is TGTGCCAGCAGCTTAGAGTCAGGGAGAAATGACTATGGCTACACCTTC. It codes for CASSLESGRNDYGYTF.

This clonotype has more than one count but fewer than ten. The V call is TRBV5-1, the J call TRBJ2-3; 9 nucleotides agree with TRBD2. The CDR3 is 16 residues long. Germline CDR1 reads SGHRS; CDR2 reads YFSETQ. Trimming at V came to 4 bases and at J to 0 bases, leaving 6 bases not matched to a gene. The CDR3 sequence: CASSMATSGSTDTQYF. The CDR3 DNA reads as TGCGCCAGCAGCATGGCCACTAGCGGGAGCACAGATACGCAGTATTTT. Using reference TRBV5-1 and TRBJ2-3 for the parts outside the CDR3, the full variable domain is KAGVTQTPRYLIKTRGQQVTLSCSPISGHRSVSWYQQTPGQGLQFLFEYFSETQRNKGNFPGRFSGRQFSNSRSEMNVSTLELGDSALYLCASSMATSGSTDTQYFGPGTRLTVL.

This clonotype was observed a few times. The chain couples TRBV12-3 or TRBV12-4 to TRBJ2-2; 8 bases fit TRBD1. The CDR3 extends over 15 amino acids. J lost 4 bases, V lost 5 bases, and 6 bases had no gene match. CDR3: CASSPTGQATGELFF. The DNA for the CDR3 is TGTGCCAGCAGTCCGACGGGACAGGCCACCGGGGAGCTGTTTTTT.

This clonotype came up many times. The CDR3 DNA reads as TGTGCCAGCAGTACTCCCTATAGCGAGAGCTCCTACGAGCAGTACTTC. Protein product: CASSTPYSESSYEQYF. J is TRBJ2-7 and V is TRBV6-2 or TRBV6-3; TRBD2 might be the D (5 bases). Germline assignment: CDR1 MNHEY and CDR2 SVGEGT. V was trimmed by 5 bases and J by 0 bases, leaving 17 bases between them. The CDR3 sequence is 16 residues long.

This clonotype was counted many times. The V and J genes are TRBV7-2 and TRBJ2-5; TRBD2 might be the D (6 bases). CDR3 length: 13 amino acids. V lost 1 base and J lost 6, with 9 bases in between. Germline CDR1 and CDR2: SGHTA and FQGNSA. Written as DNA, the CDR3 is TGTGCCAGCAGCTTAGGACTAGGAAAGACCCAGTACTTC. This translates into CASSLGLGKTQYF.

The sample holds many counts of this clonotype. The V call is TRBV7-2, the J call TRBJ1-2; D remains ambiguous. V lost 1 base to trimming and J lost 6 bases, with 15 bases between them. Germline loops: CDR1 SGHTA, CDR2 FQGNSA. The CDR3 sequence is 15 residues long. CDR3 bases: TGTGCCAGCAGCTTAGTAGACGGGGTTGAAAATGGCTACACCTTC. Its protein product is CASSLVDGVENGYTF.

This clonotype appeared a single time. This may be a read error: a much more frequent sequence differs by one nucleotide. The chain recombines TRBV7-2 with TRBJ2-3, with a weak D call TRBD2 (5 bases). The germline CDR1 and CDR2 sequences are SGHTA and FQGNSA. The CDR3 totals 16 residues. Trimming stripped 4 bases from V and 6 bases from J, with 20 bases between. DNA for the CDR3: TGTGCCAGCAGCTGGATACTAGTGGGAGACGCGGATACGCAGTATTTT. It translates to CASSWILVGDADTQYF.

Ten or more counts support this clonotype. The chain has TRBV5-5 and TRBJ1-1, with TRBD1 as a possible D gene (6 bases). Deletions cut 4 bases from V and 0 bases from J, with 13 bases between. Looked up from germline, CDR1 is SGHKS and CDR2 is YYEKEE (reference sequence). The length of the CDR3 is 15 residues. CDR3 protein: CASSPWTELNTEAFF. CDR3 sequence (DNA): TGTGCCAGCAGCCCCTGGACAGAATTGAACACTGAAGCTTTCTTT.

V usage is TRBV28 and J usage is TRBJ1-4, with D possibly TRBD1 on 6 matching bases. The CDR3 is 12 residues long. V lost 2 bases and J lost 9, with 7 bases in between. The germline V gene has CDR1 MDHEN and CDR2 SYDVKM. The CDR3 nucleotides are TGTGCCAGCAGTTTAGGGGGCCAAAAACTGTTTTTT. Translating gives CASSLGGQKLFF.

This clonotype has ten or more counts. This chain links TRBV7-2 with TRBJ1-2, with D hard to call. V lost 3 bases and J 3 bases, leaving 8 bases between the germline ends. Germline V gene sequence: CDR1 SGHTA, CDR2 FQGNSA. The CDR3 has 13 amino acids. The CDR3 DNA is TGTGCCAGCAGCTTCTCAGCTGACTATGGCTACACCTTC. This sequence encodes CASSFSADYGYTF.

This clonotype was observed at least ten times. The chain joins TRBV12-3 or TRBV12-4 to TRBJ2-2, with D unresolved. With 2 bases removed from V and 1 base from J, the gap between germline ends came to 2 bases. The CDR3 length is 13 residues. The CDR3: CASSLRNTGELFF. In DNA form, the CDR3 reads TGTGCCAGCAGTTTAAGGAACACCGGGGAGCTGTTTTTT.

This chain links TRBV6-2 or TRBV6-3 with TRBJ2-3, with 12 bases that match TRBD2. The CDR3 sequence is 19 residues long. The V gene end was trimmed by 7 bases and the J gene end by 0 bases; junction bases not matched to a gene: 14. Germline CDR1 reads MNHEY; CDR2 reads SVGEGT. The CDR3 DNA reads as TGTGCCAGCACCCCTCTCCCTAGCGGGGGGGCCCCCAGCACAGATACGCAGTATTTT. Protein sequence: CASTPLPSGGAPSTDTQYF.

This clonotype was found many times. This rearrangement joins TRBV6-6 to TRBJ2-3; possibly TRBD2 for D (5 bases). The CDR3 covers 16 residues. In germline, CDR1 is MNHNY, CDR2 SVGAGI (reference sequence). Trimming took 2 bases from V and 0 from J, leaving 12 bases between them. CDR3 in DNA: TGTGCCAGCAGTTACAAAGCGGAGGCGAGCACAGATACGCAGTATTTT. Its protein is CASSYKAEASTDTQYF.

The rearrangement uses TRBV5-1 and TRBJ2-5; a weak D match, TRBD1 (5 bases). Germline V gives CDR1 SGHRS, CDR2 YFSETQ. The V end lost 0 bases, the J end lost 5 bases, and 11 bases lay between the germline ends. The CDR3 sequence is 14 residues long. The CDR3 region is CASSLVPGQETQYF. CDR3 bases: TGCGCCAGCAGCTTGGTGCCAGGGCAGGAGACCCAGTACTTC.

This clonotype was detected a few times. The rearrangement links TRBV20-1 to TRBJ2-3, with 9 positions matching TRBD1. The CDR3 is made up of 13 amino acids. The V gene end was trimmed by 8 bases and the J gene end by 0 bases; junction bases not matched to a gene: 3. CDR1 is DFQATT and CDR2 is SNEGSKA in the germline V gene (reference sequence). DNA of the CDR3: TGCAGTCTAGGACAGGGGAGCACAGATACGCAGTATTTT. This encodes CSLGQGSTDTQYF.

This chain connects TRBV7-2 to TRBJ2-5; D perhaps matches TRBD1 (6 bases). Germline CDR1 is SGHTA and CDR2 is FQGNSA. The V end was cut by 1 base, the J end by 1 base, with 7 bases between. This CDR3 spans 14 amino acids. CDR3 DNA: TGTGCCAGCAGCTTAGGACAGGCCCAAGAGACCCAGTACTTC. It yields the protein CASSLGQAQETQYF.

This clonotype was picked up many times. J is TRBJ2-2 and V is TRBV5-1; TRBD2 is a possible D gene (6 bases). The CDR3 consists of 15 residues. Looked up from germline, CDR1 is SGHRS and CDR2 is YFSETQ. V lost 2 bases, J lost 6 bases, and 14 bases lay in between. CDR3 in amino acids: CASSFIGGSAGELFF. The CDR3 DNA follows: TGCGCCAGCAGCTTTATTGGAGGGTCGGCCGGGGAGCTGTTTTTT.

The table lists this clonotype with a few counts. This chain connects TRBV2 to TRBJ2-1; no clear D. The germline V gene has CDR1 SNHLY and CDR2 FYNNEI. The V and J ends lost 6 bases and 4 bases respectively, with 10 bases between them. CDR3 length equals 13 residues. CDR3 sequence reads: CASRVETYNEQFF. CDR3 DNA sequence: TGTGCCAGCAGGGTAGAGACTTACAATGAGCAGTTCTTC. Supplemented by reference TRBV2 and TRBJ2-1, the full variable domain reads EPEVTQTPSHQVTQMGQEVILRCVPISNHLYFYWYRQILGQKVEFLVSFYNNEISEKSEIFDDQFSVERPDGSNFTLKIRSTKLEDSAMYFCASRVETYNEQFFGPGTRLTVL.

This clonotype was seen many times. CDR3 loop: CASSLLGGGGLQETQYF. The CDR3 nucleotides read TGTGCCAGCAGCCTGCTTGGGGGCGGAGGATTGCAAGAGACCCAGTACTTC. This chain connects TRBV7-8 to TRBJ2-5, with D possibly matching TRBD1 (6 bases). The germline V gene has CDR1 SGHVS and CDR2 FQNEAQ. The ends were cut back, 5 bases at V and 2 bases at J, with 21 bases in the middle. This CDR3 comprises 17 residues.

This clonotype showed up many times. This sequence joins TRBV7-8 and TRBJ1-1; D is ambiguous. This CDR3 is built from 14 residues. Germline V gene data show CDR1 as SGHVS and CDR2 as FQNEAQ. The ends were cut back, 5 bases at V and 5 bases at J, with 15 bases in the middle. The DNA for the CDR3 is TGTGCCAGCAGCCGAGGAAATTCCGGTACTGAAGCTTTCTTT. Its protein is CASSRGNSGTEAFF.